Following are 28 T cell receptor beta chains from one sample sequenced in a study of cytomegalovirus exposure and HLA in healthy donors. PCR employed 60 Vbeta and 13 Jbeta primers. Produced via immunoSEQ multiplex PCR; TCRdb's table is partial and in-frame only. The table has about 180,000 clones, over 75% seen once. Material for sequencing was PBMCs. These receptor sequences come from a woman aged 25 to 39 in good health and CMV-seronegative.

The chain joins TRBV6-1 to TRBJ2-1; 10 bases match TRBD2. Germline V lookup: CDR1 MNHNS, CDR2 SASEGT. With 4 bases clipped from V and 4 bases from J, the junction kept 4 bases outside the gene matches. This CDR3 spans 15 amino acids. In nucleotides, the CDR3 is TGTGCCAGCAGTGGCTTAGCGGGGGGTTACAATGAGCAGTTCTTC. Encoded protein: CASSGLAGGYNEQFF.

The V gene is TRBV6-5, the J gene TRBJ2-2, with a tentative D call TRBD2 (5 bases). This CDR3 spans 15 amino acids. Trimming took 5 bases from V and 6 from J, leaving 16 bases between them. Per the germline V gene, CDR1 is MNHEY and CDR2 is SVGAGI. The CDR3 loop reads CASSPRRPGAGELFF. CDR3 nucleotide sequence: TGTGCCAGCAGTCCTAGGAGGCCCGGCGCCGGGGAGCTGTTTTTT.

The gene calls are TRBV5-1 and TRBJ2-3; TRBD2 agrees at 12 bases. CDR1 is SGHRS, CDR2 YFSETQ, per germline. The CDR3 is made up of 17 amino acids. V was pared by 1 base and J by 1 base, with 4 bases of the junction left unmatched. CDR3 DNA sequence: TGCGCCAGCAGCTTGTCTAGCGGGGGGGCCGGCACAGATACGCAGTATTTT. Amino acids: CASSLSSGGAGTDTQYF.

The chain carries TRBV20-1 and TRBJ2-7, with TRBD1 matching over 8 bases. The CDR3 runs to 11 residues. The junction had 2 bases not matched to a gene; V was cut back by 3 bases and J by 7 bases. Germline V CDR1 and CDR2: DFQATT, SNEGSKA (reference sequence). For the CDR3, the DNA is TGCAGTGCTAGCGGGGACAGGGAGCAGTACTTC. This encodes CSASGDREQYF.

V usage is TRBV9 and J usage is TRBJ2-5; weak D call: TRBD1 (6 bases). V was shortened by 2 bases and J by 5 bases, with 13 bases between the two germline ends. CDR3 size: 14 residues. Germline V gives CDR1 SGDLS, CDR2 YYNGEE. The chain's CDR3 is CASSVTGQTETQYF. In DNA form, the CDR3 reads TGTGCCAGCAGCGTGACAGGTCAGACGGAGACCCAGTACTTC.

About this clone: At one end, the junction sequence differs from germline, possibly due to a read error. The CDR3 spells CASSEGLAGEAGPGVF. The CDR3 DNA sequence: TGCGCCAGCAGTGAGGGACTAGCGGGGGAGGCCGGGCCAGGGGTCTTC. The chain combines TRBV10-2 with TRBJ2-1; 13 nucleotides line up with TRBD2. CDR1 and CDR2 from the germline V gene are WSHSY and SAAADI. This CDR3 is built from 16 residues.

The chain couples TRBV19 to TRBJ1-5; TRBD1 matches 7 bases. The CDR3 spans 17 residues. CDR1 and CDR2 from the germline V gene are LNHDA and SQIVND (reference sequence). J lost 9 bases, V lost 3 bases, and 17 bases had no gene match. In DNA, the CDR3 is TGTGCCAGTAGTATTTTTCCCGGACAGGCCCGGCGTTGGCCCCAGCATTTT. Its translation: CASSIFPGQARRWPQHF.

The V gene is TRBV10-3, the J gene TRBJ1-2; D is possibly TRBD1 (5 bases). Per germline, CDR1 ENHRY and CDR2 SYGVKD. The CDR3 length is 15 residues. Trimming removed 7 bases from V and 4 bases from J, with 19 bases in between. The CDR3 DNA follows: TGTGCCATCAAGCCGTACGATATTCAGGGCTATGGCTACACCTTC. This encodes CAIKPYDIQGYGYTF.

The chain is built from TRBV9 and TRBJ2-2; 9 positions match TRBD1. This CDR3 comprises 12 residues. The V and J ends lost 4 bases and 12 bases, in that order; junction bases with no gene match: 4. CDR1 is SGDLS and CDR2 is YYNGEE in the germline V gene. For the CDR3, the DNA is TGTGCCAGCAGCCAAGGACAGGGGAAGCTGTTTTTT. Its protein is CASSQGQGKLFF.

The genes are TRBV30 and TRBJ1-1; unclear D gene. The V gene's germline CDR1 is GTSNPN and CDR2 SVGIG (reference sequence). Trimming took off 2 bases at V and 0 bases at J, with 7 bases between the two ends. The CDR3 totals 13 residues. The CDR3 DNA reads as TGTGCCTGGAGTCTCACGGTGAACACTGAAGCTTTCTTT. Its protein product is CAWSLTVNTEAFF.

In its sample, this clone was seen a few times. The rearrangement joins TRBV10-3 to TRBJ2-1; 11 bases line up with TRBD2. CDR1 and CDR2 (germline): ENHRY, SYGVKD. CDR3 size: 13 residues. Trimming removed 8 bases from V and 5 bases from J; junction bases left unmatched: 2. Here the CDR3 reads CAISSGGNNEQFF. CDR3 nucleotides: TGTGCCATCTCTAGCGGGGGGAACAATGAGCAGTTCTTC.

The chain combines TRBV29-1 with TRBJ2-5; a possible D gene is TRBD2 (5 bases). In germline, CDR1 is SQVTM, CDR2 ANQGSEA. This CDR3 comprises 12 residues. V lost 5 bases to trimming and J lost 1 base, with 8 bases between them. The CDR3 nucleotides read TGCAGCGTTAAGAGGGTCCAAGAGACCCAGTACTTC. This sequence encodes CSVKRVQETQYF.

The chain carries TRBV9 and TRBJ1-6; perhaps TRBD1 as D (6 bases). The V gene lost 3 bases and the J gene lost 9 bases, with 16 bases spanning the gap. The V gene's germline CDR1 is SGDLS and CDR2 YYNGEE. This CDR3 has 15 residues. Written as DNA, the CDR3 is TGTGCCAGCAGCGCCGGGACAAGTTTAAGTTCACCCCTCCACTTT. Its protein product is CASSAGTSLSSPLHF.

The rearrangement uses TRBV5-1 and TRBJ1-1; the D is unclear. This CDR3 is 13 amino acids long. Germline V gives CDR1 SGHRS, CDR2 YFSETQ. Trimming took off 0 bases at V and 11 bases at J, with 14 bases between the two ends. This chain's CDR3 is CASSLEEVSRAFF. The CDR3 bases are TGCGCCAGCAGCTTGGAAGAGGTTTCACGGGCTTTCTTT. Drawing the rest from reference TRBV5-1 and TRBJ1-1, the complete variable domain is KAGVTQTPRYLIKTRGQQVTLSCSPISGHRSVSWYQQTPGQGLQFLFEYFSETQRNKGNFPGRFSGRQFSNSRSEMNVSTLELGDSALYLCASSLEEVSRAFFGQGTRLTVV.

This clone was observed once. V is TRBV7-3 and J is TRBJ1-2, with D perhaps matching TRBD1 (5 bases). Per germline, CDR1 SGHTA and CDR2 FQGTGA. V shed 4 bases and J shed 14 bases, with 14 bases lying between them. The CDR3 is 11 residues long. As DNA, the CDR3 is TGTGCCAGCAGCTCGGGCCAGGGTCAGACCTTC. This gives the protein CASSSGQGQTF.

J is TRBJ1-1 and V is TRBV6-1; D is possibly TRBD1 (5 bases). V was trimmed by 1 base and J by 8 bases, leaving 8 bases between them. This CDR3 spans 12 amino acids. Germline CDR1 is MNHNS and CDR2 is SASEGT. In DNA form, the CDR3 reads TGTGCCAGCAGTGAAGGGACACGGGAAGCTTTCTTT. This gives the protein CASSEGTREAFF.

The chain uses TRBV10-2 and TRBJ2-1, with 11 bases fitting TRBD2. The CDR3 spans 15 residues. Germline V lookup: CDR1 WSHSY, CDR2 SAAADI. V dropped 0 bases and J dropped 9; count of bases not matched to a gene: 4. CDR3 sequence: CASSESGSGGAEQFF. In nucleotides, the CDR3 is TGCGCCAGCAGTGAGTCAGGTAGCGGGGGGGCTGAGCAGTTCTTC.

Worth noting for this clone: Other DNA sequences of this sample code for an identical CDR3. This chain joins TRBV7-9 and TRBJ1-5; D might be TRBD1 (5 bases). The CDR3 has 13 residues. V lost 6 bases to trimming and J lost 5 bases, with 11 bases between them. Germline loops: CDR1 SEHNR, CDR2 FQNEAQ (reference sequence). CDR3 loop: CASSPTGDQPQHF. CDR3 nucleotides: TGTGCCAGCAGTCCCACGGGGGATCAGCCCCAGCATTTT.

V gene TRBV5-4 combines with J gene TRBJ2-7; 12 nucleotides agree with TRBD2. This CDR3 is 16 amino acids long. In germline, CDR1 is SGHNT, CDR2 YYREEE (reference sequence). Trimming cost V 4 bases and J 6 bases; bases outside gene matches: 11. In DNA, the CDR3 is TGTGCCAGCAGCCCGCGACTAGCGGGGGCTCTGTTCGAGCAGTACTTC. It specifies CASSPRLAGALFEQYF.

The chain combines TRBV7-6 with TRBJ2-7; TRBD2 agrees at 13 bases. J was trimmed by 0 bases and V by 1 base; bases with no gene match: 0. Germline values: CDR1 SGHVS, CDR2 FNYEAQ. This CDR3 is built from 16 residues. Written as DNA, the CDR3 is TGTGCCAGCAGCTTAGGGACTAGCGGGGGCTCCTACGAGCAGTACTTC. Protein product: CASSLGTSGGSYEQYF.

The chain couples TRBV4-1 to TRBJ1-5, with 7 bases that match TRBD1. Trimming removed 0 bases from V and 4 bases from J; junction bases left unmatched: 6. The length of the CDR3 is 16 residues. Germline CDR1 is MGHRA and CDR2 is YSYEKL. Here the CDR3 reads CASSQETTGPNQPQHF. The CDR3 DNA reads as TGCGCCAGCAGCCAAGAGACGACAGGGCCTAATCAGCCCCAGCATTTT.

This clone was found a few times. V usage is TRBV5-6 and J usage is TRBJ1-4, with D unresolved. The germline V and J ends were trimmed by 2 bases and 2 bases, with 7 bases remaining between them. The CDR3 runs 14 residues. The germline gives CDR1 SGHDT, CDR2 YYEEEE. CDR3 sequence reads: CASSLGVTNEKLFF. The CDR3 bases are TGTGCCAGCAGCTTAGGAGTCACTAATGAAAAACTGTTTTTT.

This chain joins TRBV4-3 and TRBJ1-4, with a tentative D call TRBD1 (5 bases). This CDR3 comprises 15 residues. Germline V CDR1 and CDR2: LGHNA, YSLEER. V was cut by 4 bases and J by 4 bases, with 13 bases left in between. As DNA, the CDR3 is TGCGCCAGCAGCCGGACGGGGGATAATAATGAAAAACTGTTTTTT. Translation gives CASSRTGDNNEKLFF.

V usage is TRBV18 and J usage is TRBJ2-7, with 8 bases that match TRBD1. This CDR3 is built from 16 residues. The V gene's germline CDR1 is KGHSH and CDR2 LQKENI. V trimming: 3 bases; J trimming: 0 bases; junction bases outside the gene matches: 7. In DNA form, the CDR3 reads TGTGCCAGCTCACCTACAAGGACAGGGTTCTCCTACGAGCAGTACTTC. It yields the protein CASSPTRTGFSYEQYF.

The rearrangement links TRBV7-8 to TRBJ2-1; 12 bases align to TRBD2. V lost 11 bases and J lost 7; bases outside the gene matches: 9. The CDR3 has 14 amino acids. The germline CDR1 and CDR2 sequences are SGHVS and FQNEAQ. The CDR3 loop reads CAWASGGAGNEQFF. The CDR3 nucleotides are TGTGCCTGGGCTAGCGGGGGGGCGGGGAATGAGCAGTTCTTC.

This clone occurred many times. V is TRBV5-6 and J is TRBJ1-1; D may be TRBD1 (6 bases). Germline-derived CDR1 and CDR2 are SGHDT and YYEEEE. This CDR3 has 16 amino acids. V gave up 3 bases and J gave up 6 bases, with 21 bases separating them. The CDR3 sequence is CASSSQGKFRSSEAFF. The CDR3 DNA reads TGTGCCAGCAGCTCCCAGGGGAAGTTTCGGTCATCTGAAGCTTTCTTT.

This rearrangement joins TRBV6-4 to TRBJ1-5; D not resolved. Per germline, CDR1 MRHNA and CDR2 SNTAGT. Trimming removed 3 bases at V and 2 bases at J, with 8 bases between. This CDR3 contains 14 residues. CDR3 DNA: TGTGCCAGCAGTGAGACGGGAGGCAATCAGCCCCAGCATTTT. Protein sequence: CASSETGGNQPQHF.

In nucleotides, the CDR3 is TGTGCCAGTGTATCTAGCGGGGCTTACTACGAGCAGTACTTC. Its translation is CASVSSGAYYEQYF. This sequence joins TRBV6-1 and TRBJ2-7; 9 positions agree with TRBD2. The germline CDR1 and CDR2 sequences are MNHNS and SASEGT. The CDR3 is 14 amino acids. After removal of 9 bases from V and 3 bases from J, the junction contained 9 bases not matched to a gene.